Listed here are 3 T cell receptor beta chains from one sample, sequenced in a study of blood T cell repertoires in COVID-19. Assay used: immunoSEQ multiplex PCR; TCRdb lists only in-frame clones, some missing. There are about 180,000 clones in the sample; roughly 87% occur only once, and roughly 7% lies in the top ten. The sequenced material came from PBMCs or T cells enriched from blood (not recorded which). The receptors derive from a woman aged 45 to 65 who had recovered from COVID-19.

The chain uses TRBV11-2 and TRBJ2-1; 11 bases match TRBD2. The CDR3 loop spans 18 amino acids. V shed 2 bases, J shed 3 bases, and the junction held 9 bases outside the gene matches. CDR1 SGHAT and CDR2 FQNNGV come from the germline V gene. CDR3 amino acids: CASSLKAYGTSGYNEQFF. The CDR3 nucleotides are TGTGCCAGCAGCTTAAAGGCCTATGGGACTAGCGGCTACAATGAGCAGTTCTTC.

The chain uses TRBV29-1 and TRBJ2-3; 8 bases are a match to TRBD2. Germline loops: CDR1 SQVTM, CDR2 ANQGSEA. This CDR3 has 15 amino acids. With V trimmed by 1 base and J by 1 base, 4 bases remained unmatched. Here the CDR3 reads CSVEGRREGTDTQYF. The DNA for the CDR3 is TGCAGCGTTGAAGGTCGGCGGGAGGGCACAGATACGCAGTATTTT.

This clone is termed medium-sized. The CDR3 DNA is TGTGCCAGCAGCCTGAGCGTTACCTACAATGAGCAGTTCTTC. It specifies CASSLSVTYNEQFF. The chain recombines TRBV7-9 with TRBJ2-1; D is unresolved. The V end was cut by 5 bases, the J end by 2 bases, with 10 bases between. Germline CDR1 is SEHNR and CDR2 is FQNEAQ (reference sequence). This CDR3 has 14 amino acids.